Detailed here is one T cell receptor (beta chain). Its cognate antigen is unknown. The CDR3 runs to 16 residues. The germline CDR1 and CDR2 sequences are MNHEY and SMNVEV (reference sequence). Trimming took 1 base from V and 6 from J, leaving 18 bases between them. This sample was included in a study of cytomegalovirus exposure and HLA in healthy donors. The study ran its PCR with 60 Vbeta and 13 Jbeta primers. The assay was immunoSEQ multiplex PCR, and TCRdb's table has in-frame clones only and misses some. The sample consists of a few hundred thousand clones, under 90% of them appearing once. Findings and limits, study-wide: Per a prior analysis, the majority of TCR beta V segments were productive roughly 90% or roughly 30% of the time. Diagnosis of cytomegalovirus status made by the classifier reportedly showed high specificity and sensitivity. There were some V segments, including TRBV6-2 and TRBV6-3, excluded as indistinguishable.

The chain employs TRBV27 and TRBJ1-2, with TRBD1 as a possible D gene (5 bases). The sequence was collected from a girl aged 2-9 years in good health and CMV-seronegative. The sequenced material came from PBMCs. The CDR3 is CASSLYRKGPIDGYTF. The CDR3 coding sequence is TGTGCCAGCAGTTTATACAGGAAGGGGCCGATCGATGGCTACACCTTC.